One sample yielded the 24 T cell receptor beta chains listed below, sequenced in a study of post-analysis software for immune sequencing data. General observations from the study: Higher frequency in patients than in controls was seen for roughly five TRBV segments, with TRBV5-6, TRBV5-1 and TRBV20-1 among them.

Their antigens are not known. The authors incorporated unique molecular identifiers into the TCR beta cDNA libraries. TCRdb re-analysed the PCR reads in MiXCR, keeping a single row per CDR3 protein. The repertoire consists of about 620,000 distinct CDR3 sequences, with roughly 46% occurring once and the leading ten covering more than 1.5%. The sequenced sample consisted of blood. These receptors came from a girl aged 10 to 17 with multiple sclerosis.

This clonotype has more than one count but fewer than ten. CDR3 region: CASRRFGLNNEQFF. CDR3 coding DNA: TGTGCCAGCAGGCGCTTCGGACTTAACAATGAGCAGTTCTTC. The chain couples TRBV7-9 to TRBJ2-1; possible D gene TRBD2, 5 bases. Per the germline V gene, CDR1 is SEHNR and CDR2 is FQNEAQ (reference sequence). Trimming removed 6 bases from V and 5 bases from J, with 14 bases in between. The CDR3 runs to 14 residues.

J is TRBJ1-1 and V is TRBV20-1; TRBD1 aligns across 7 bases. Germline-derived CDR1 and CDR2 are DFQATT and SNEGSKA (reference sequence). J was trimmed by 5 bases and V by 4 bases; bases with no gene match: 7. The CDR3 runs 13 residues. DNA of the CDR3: TGCAGTGCTATTGAGGGGGCGAGAACTGAAGCTTTCTTT. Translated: CSAIEGARTEAFF.

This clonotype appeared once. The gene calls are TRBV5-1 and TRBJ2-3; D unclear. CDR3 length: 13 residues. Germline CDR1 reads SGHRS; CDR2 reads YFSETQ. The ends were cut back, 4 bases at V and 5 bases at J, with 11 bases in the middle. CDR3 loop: CASSPTIGDTQYF. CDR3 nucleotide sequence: TGCGCCAGCAGCCCCACCATAGGAGATACGCAGTATTTT.

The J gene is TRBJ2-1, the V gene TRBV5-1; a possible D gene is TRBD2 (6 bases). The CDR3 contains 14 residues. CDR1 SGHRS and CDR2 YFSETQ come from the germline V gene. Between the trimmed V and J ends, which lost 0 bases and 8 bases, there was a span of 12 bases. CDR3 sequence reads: CASSLVRGRDEQFF. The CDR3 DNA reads TGCGCCAGCAGCTTGGTTCGGGGGAGAGATGAGCAGTTCTTC.

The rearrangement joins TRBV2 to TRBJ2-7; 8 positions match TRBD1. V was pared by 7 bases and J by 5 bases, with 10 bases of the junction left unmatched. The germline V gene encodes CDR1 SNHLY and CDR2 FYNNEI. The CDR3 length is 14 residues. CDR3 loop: CASIPGQVGDEQYF. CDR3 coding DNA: TGTGCCAGCATTCCGGGACAGGTAGGCGACGAGCAGTACTTC.

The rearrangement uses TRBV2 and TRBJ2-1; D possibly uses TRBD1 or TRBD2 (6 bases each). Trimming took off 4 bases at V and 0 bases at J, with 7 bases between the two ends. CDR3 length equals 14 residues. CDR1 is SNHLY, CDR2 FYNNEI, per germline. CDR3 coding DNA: TGTGCCAGCAGTGGGGGGGCCTCCTACAATGAGCAGTTCTTC. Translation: CASSGGASYNEQFF.

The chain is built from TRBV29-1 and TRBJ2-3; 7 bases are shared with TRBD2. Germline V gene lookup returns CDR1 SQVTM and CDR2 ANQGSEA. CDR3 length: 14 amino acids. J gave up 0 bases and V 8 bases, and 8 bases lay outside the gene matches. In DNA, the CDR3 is TGCAGCTCAGCGGGGACGTCAAGCACAGATACGCAGTATTTT. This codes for CSSAGTSSTDTQYF.

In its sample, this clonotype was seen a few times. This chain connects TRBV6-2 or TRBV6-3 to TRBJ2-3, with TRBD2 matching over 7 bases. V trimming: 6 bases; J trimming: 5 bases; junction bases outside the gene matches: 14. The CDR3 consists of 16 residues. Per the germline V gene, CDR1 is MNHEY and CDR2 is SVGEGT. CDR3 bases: TGTGCCAGCAGCCCGCGGGGGACTCCGGCCGGAGATACGCAGTATTTT. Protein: CASSPRGTPAGDTQYF.

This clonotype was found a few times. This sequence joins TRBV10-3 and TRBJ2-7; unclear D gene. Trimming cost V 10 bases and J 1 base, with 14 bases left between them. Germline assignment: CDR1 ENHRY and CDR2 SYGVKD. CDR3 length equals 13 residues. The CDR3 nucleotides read TGTGCCACCCGTAGGACGGATTCCTACGAGCAGTACTTC. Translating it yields CATRRTDSYEQYF.

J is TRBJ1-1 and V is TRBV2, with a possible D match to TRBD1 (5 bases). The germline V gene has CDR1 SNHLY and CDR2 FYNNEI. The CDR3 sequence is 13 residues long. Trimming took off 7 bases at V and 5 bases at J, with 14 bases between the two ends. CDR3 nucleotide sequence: TGTGCCAGCAAACCAGACGGGGGGACTGAAGCTTTCTTT. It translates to CASKPDGGTEAFF.

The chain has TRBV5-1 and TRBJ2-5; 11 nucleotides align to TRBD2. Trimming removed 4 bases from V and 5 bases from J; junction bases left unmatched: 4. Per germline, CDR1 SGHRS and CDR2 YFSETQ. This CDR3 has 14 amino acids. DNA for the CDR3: TGCGCCAGCAGCCCGACTAGCGGGACCGAGACCCAGTACTTC. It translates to CASSPTSGTETQYF.

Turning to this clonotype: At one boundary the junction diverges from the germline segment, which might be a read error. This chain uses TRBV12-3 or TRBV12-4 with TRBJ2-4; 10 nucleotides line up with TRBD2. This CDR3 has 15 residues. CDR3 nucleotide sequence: TGTGCCAGCAGCCCCGGACTAGCGGACCCCTACGAGCAGCACTTC. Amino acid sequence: CASSPGLADPYEQHF.

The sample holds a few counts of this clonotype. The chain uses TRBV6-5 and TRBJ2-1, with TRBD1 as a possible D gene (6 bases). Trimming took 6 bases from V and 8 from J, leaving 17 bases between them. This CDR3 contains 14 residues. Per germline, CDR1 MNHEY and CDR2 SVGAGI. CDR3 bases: TGTGCCAGCAGCCAGGGGACCCGGAGACATGAGCAGTTCTTC. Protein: CASSQGTRRHEQFF.

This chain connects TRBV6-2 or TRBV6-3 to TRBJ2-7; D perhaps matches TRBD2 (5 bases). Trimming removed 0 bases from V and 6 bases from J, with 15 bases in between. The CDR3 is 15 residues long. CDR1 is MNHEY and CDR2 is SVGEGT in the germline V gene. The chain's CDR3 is CASSYSTRASGEQYF. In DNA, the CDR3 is TGTGCCAGCAGTTACTCGACGAGGGCCAGCGGCGAGCAGTACTTC.

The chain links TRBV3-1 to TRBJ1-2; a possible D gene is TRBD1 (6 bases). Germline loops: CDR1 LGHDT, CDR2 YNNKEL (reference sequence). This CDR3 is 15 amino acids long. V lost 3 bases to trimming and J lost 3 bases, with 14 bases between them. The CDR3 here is CASSQGDRRHYGYTF. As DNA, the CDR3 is TGTGCCAGCAGCCAGGGAGACAGGAGGCACTATGGCTACACCTTC.

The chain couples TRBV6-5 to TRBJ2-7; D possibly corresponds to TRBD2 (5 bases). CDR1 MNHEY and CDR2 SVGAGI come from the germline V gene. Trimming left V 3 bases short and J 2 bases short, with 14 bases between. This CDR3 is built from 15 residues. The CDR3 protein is CASSYAVATTYEQYF. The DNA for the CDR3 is TGTGCCAGCAGTTATGCGGTAGCGACCACCTACGAGCAGTACTTC.

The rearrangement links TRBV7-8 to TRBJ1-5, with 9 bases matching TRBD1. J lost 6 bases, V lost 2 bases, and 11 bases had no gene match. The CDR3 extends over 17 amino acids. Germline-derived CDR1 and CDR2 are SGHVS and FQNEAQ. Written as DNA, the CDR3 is TGTGCCAGCAGCTTATTAGGACAGGGGATGCTGGGTCAGCCCCAGCATTTT. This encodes CASSLLGQGMLGQPQHF. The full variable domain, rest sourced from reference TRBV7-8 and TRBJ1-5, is GAGVSQSPRYKVAKRGQDVALRCDPISGHVSLFWYQQALGQGPEFLTYFQNEAQLDKSGLPSDRFFAERPEGSVSTLKIQRTQQEDSAVYLCASSLLGQGMLGQPQHFGDGTRLSIL.

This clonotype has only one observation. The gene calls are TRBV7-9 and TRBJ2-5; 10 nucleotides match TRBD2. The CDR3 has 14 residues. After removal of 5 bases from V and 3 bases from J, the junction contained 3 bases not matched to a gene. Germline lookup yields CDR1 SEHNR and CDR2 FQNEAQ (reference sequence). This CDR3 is CASSAGLAKETQYF. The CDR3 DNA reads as TGTGCCAGCAGCGCGGGACTAGCGAAAGAGACCCAGTACTTC.

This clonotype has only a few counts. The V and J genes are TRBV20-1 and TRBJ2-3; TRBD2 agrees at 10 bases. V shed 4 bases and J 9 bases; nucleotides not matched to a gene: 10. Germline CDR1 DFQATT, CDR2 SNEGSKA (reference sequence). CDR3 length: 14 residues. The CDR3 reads CSATLAGADETQYF. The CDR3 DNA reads TGCAGTGCTACCCTAGCGGGAGCCGATGAAACGCAGTATTTT.

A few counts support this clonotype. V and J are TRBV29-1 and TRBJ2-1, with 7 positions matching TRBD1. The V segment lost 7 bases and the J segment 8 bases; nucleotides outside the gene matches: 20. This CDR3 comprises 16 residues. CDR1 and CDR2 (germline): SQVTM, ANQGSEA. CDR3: CSASGPGDRLIDEQFF. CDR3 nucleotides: TGCAGCGCTTCAGGTCCTGGGGACAGATTGATCGATGAGCAGTTCTTC.

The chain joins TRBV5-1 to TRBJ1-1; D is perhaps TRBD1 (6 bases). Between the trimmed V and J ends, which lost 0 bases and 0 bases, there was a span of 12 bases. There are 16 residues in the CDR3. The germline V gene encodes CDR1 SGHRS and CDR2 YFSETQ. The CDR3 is CASSLGWTALNTEAFF. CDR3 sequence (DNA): TGCGCCAGCAGCTTGGGGTGGACAGCCTTGAACACTGAAGCTTTCTTT.

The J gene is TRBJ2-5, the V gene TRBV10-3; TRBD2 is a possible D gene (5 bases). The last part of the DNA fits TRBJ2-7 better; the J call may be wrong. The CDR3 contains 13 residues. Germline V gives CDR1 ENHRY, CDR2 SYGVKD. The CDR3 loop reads CATSLGVGYEQYF. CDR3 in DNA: TGTGCCACGTCCCTGGGAGTTGGGTACGAGCAGTACTTC.

The CDR3 is CASNSLDREGSYEQYF. CDR3 in DNA: TGCGCCAGCAACTCTTTGGACAGGGAGGGTTCCTACGAGCAGTACTTC. The chain employs TRBV5-1 and TRBJ2-7; D possibly corresponds to TRBD1 (8 bases). The CDR3 is 16 amino acids. Per the germline V gene, CDR1 is SGHRS and CDR2 is YFSETQ. The V end was cut by 6 bases, the J end by 1 base, with 20 bases between.

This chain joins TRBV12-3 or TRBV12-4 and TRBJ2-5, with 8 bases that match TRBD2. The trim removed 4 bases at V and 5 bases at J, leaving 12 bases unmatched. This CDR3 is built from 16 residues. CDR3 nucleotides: TGTGCCAGCAGTTCGGGGACTAGAAACCCTAGGGAGACCCAGTACTTC. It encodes CASSSGTRNPRETQYF.